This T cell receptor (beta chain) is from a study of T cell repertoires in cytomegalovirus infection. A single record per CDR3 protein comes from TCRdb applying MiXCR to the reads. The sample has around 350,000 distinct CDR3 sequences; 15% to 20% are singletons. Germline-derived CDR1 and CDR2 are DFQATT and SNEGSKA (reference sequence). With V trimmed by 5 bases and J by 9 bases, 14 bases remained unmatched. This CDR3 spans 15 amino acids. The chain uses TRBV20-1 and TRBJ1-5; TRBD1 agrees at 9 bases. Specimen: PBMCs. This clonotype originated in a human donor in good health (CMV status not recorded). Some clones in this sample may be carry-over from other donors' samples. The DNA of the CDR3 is TGCAGTGCTGGATGGGGACAGGGTTTCTCAGGGCCCCAGCATTTT. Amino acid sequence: CSAGWGQGFSGPQHF.